These 14 T cell receptor beta chains share one sample of origin, sequenced in a study of cytomegalovirus exposure and HLA in healthy donors (dated by TCRdb to about 2017). The library was built by means of the immunoSEQ multiplex PCR assay. For the multiplex PCR, a mixture combining 60 forward primers for TCR Vbeta segments and 13 reverse primers for TCR Jbeta segments was used. TCRdb retrieved this table from immuneACCESS and kept in-frame rearrangements only. Not all clones are present; in checked studies, unresolved V genes account for under half, and no reason is known for the remainder. This sample's listing comprises fewer than 100,000 clones. 3% to 4.5% of the sample is in the top ten clones. Sequencing was carried out using PBMCs. The receptors come from a man between 18 and 35 years old in good health and CMV-seropositive.

The chain links TRBV14 to TRBJ1-6; D gene uncertain. Germline loops: CDR1 SGHDN, CDR2 FVKESK. The V gene lost 2 bases and the J gene lost 9 bases, with 14 bases spanning the gap. This CDR3 has 15 amino acids. CDR3 DNA: TGTGCCAGCAGCCAAACACGGAGGGTACCTTCACCCCTCCACTTT. The encoded protein is CASSQTRRVPSPLHF.

The CDR3 here is CASSYGGMAFF. The CDR3 nucleotides are TGTGCCAGCAGTTACGGGGGGATGGCTTTCTTT. The chain has TRBV6-6 and TRBJ1-1, with D possibly matching TRBD1 (5 bases). CDR1 and CDR2 from the germline V gene are MNHNY and SVGAGI (reference sequence). This CDR3 spans 11 amino acids. V shed 2 bases and J shed 11 bases, with 9 bases lying between them.

The V and J genes are TRBV2 and TRBJ1-1; D not resolved. CDR3 length: 14 residues. V dropped 4 bases and J dropped 0 bases, with 9 bases sitting between them. CDR1 SNHLY and CDR2 FYNNEI come from the germline V gene. The CDR3 spells CASSVADMNTEAFF. The CDR3 nucleotides read TGTGCCAGCAGTGTAGCAGACATGAACACTGAAGCTTTCTTT.

This chain connects TRBV6-4 to TRBJ2-2; D perhaps matches TRBD2 (6 bases). This CDR3 region has 14 residues. Germline V gene sequence: CDR1 MRHNA, CDR2 SNTAGT. V lost 0 bases and J lost 7, with 9 bases in between. In DNA form, the CDR3 reads TGTGCCAGCAGTGACTCGGAGGGGCTCGGGGAGCTGTTTTTT. It translates to CASSDSEGLGELFF.

V gene TRBV7-6 combines with J gene TRBJ1-1; the D is unclear. Germline CDR1 is SGHVS and CDR2 is FNYEAQ. V lost 4 bases and J 3 bases, leaving 15 bases between the germline ends. The CDR3 sequence is 15 residues long. The CDR3 loop reads CASSSSGVGDTEAFF. The CDR3 region has the DNA TGTGCCAGCAGCTCCTCCGGGGTCGGGGACACTGAAGCTTTCTTT.

The V gene is TRBV29-1, the J gene TRBJ2-2; D unclear. Deletions cut 6 bases from V and 4 bases from J, with 9 bases between. The CDR3 is 12 amino acids. The germline gives CDR1 SQVTM, CDR2 ANQGSEA. In DNA, the CDR3 is TGCAGCGTCCCAGGTTTCACCGGGGAGCTGTTTTTT. This translates into CSVPGFTGELFF.

This sequence joins TRBV18 and TRBJ1-4; the D gene is possibly TRBD1 (5 bases). CDR3 length equals 13 residues. The V end lost 7 bases, the J end lost 8 bases, and 14 bases lay between the germline ends. Germline CDR1 reads KGHSH; CDR2 reads LQKENI. The CDR3 is CASFRDGGEKLFF. The CDR3 region has the DNA TGTGCCAGCTTCCGGGACGGAGGGGAAAAACTGTTTTTT.

J is TRBJ1-2 and V is TRBV6-5; TRBD1 aligns across 7 bases. The CDR3 contains 15 residues. Unmatched junction bases numbered 11, after V lost 4 bases and J lost 6 bases. Germline CDR1 is MNHEY and CDR2 is SVGAGI. The CDR3 DNA is TGTGCCAGCAGTTGGGCGGACAGGCCATTGGATGGCTACACCTTC. Residues: CASSWADRPLDGYTF.

The chain couples TRBV5-1 to TRBJ2-5, with TRBD2 matching over 8 bases. Germline trimming cut 0 bases from V and 3 bases from J; bases unmatched to any gene: 4. This CDR3 is 15 amino acids long. Germline lookup yields CDR1 SGHRS and CDR2 YFSETQ. CDR3 DNA sequence: TGCGCCAGCAGCTTGGGCAGCGGGAGCGAAGAGACCCAGTACTTC. Its translation: CASSLGSGSEETQYF. The complete variable domain, with remaining parts taken from reference TRBV5-1 and TRBJ2-5, reads KAGVTQTPRYLIKTRGQQVTLSCSPISGHRSVSWYQQTPGQGLQFLFEYFSETQRNKGNFPGRFSGRQFSNSRSEMNVSTLELGDSALYLCASSLGSGSEETQYFGPGTRLLVL.

V and J are TRBV20-1 and TRBJ1-1; no definite D call. The CDR3 loop spans 10 amino acids. Between the trimmed V and J ends, which lost 3 bases and 6 bases, there was a span of 5 bases. Germline V gene data show CDR1 as DFQATT and CDR2 as SNEGSKA (reference sequence). The DNA of the CDR3 is TGCAGTGCTAGCGGTGCTGAAGCTTTCTTT. This codes for CSASGAEAFF.

The J gene is TRBJ2-3, the V gene TRBV19; D may be TRBD2 (5 bases). The CDR3 runs to 13 residues. The V gene lost 1 base and the J gene lost 6 bases, with 8 bases spanning the gap. Germline CDR1 is LNHDA and CDR2 is SQIVND (reference sequence). The CDR3 here is CASSIGGSDTQYF. CDR3 coding DNA: TGTGCCAGTAGTATAGGAGGGAGCGATACGCAGTATTTT.

The chain recombines TRBV5-4 with TRBJ2-1, with 14 bases aligning to TRBD2. Germline trimming cut 3 bases from V and 0 bases from J; bases unmatched to any gene: 2. Germline CDR1 is SGHNT and CDR2 is YYREEE (reference sequence). The CDR3 has 17 residues. The CDR3 here is CASSSGTSGSSYNEQFF. The CDR3 region has the DNA TGTGCCAGCAGCTCAGGGACTAGCGGGAGCTCCTACAATGAGCAGTTCTTC.

The V and J genes are TRBV20-1 and TRBJ2-7; no firm D call. This CDR3 is built from 11 residues. CDR1 DFQATT and CDR2 SNEGSKA come from the germline V gene (reference sequence). With 1 base removed from V and 5 bases from J, the gap between germline ends came to 6 bases. The CDR3 protein is CSARARDEQYF. CDR3 bases: TGCAGTGCTAGAGCCCGAGACGAGCAGTACTTC.

CDR3 DNA: TGTGCCAGCAGTTCCTCAGTCGGTAGCAATCAGCCCCAGCATTTT. As protein: CASSSSVGSNQPQHF. The rearrangement joins TRBV6-5 to TRBJ1-5; D unresolved. This CDR3 region has 15 residues. V gave up 4 bases and J gave up 0 bases, with 10 bases separating them. Germline V CDR1 and CDR2: MNHEY, SVGAGI.